This paragraph covers one T cell receptor (beta chain) sequence. What it recognizes is unknown. Germline V gene data show CDR1 as MNHEY and CDR2 as SMNVEV (reference sequence). The V gene end was trimmed by 4 bases and the J gene end by 8 bases; junction bases not matched to a gene: 13. The CDR3 has 16 residues. The source of the sample is a study of cytomegalovirus exposure and HLA in healthy donors. Study-level results: The finding came from a later analysis; first-cohort TCR clusters tended to co-occur in the 95 to 150 validation repertoires. The classifier, whose performance was assessed in both the original and validation cohorts, reportedly diagnosed cytomegalovirus status with high specificity and sensitivity. The study flagged around 150 TCR beta chains as cytomegalovirus-associated.

It was the approximately 110-subject validation cohort, separate from the roughly 700-subject first cohort, to which the donors belonged. Repertoires were generated with immunoSEQ multiplex PCR, while TCRdb's copy carries only in-frame clones and drops some. The sample has 45,000 to 70,000 clones, 90% seen once. V is TRBV27 and J is TRBJ2-1, with 8 bases lining up with TRBD2. This sequence was found in a young man in good health and CMV-seronegative. The sequenced material came from PBMCs. The CDR3: CASSSLAGSVGHEQFF. The CDR3 DNA reads as TGTGCCAGCAGTTCGTTAGCGGGAAGCGTCGGCCATGAGCAGTTCTTC.